Below are 16 T cell receptor beta chains sequenced from a single sample in a study of molecular identifiers for immune sequencing clone quantification. TCRdb fed the PCR reads into MiXCR, producing one record per CDR3 protein. The repertoire holds about 68,000 distinct CDR3 sequences, with around 18% as singletons. The sample consisted of naive CD8+ T cells from blood, with Jurkat cell RNA spiked in. The sample's subset: FACS-sorted CD8+CD4-CCR7+CD45RA+ naive T cells. Every receptor here comes from a human donor in good health. Some libraries in this study had Jurkat cell RNA spiked in.

The V gene is TRBV2, the J gene TRBJ2-1; 11 bases line up with TRBD2. The germline gives CDR1 SNHLY, CDR2 FYNNEI. V dropped 10 bases and J dropped 5; count of bases not matched to a gene: 7. The CDR3 is 14 amino acids. Here the CDR3 DNA reads TGTGCCATTCCGACTAGCGGGGACCACAATGAGCAGTTCTTC. Translation: CAIPTSGDHNEQFF.

There are many counts of this clonotype. The chain carries TRBV6-2 or TRBV6-3 and TRBJ2-3; D is possibly TRBD1 (5 bases). V shed 0 bases and J shed 0 bases, with 16 bases lying between them. The CDR3 has 18 residues. The germline V gene encodes CDR1 MNHEY and CDR2 SVGEGT. CDR3 nucleotide sequence: TGTGCCAGCAGTTACTCCTATACCGACAGCACTAGCACAGATACGCAGTATTTT. Its translation is CASSYSYTDSTSTDTQYF.

This clonotype appeared a few times. The gene calls are TRBV11-2 and TRBJ2-7; D remains ambiguous. The CDR3 contains 14 residues. Per germline, CDR1 SGHAT and CDR2 FQNNGV. The V end lost 6 bases, the J end lost 1 base, and 13 bases lay between the germline ends. The CDR3 sequence is CASRDSTASYEQYF. As DNA, the CDR3 is TGTGCCAGCAGGGATTCGACGGCTTCCTACGAGCAGTACTTC. Full variable domain (rest looked up from reference TRBV11-2 and TRBJ2-7): EAGVAQSPRYKIIEKRQSVAFWCNPISGHATLYWYQQILGQGPKLLIQFQNNGVVDDSQLPKDRFSAERLKGVDSTLKIQPAKLEDSAVYLCASRDSTASYEQYFGPGTRLTVT.

This clonotype was observed at least ten times. The chain joins TRBV28 to TRBJ2-7; 7 bases agree with TRBD2. The CDR3 extends over 14 amino acids. The J segment lost 3 bases and the V segment lost 4 bases, leaving 6 bases of the junction unmatched. Germline CDR1 MDHEN, CDR2 SYDVKM. CDR3 nucleotide sequence: TGTGCCAGCAGTTCGCCGAGCGGGAACTACGAGCAGTACTTC. Amino acids: CASSSPSGNYEQYF.

This clonotype was recorded many times. This chain links TRBV7-2 with TRBJ2-2; the D call may be TRBD1 or TRBD2 (7 bases each). The CDR3 covers 15 residues. Deletions cut 5 bases from V and 4 bases from J, with 14 bases between. The germline CDR1 and CDR2 sequences are SGHTA and FQGNSA. The CDR3 DNA follows: TGTGCCAGCAGCCGAGGGAGGGGGCTCACCGGGGAGCTGTTTTTT. Translation: CASSRGRGLTGELFF.

Details on this clonotype: A much larger clone is a single base away; this may be a read error. The chain combines TRBV28 with TRBJ2-2; D assignment may be TRBD1 or TRBD2 (5 bases each). Germline assignment: CDR1 MDHEN and CDR2 SYDVKM. The CDR3 is 16 residues long. Trimming removed 5 bases from V and 6 bases from J, with 19 bases in between. This CDR3 reads CASSGTTNPNAGELFF. The CDR3 bases are TGTGCCAGCAGTGGGACGACCAATCCCAACGCCGGGGAGCTGTTTTTT.

This clonotype was observed many times. The rearrangement uses TRBV24-1 and TRBJ2-2, with a possible D match to TRBD2 (5 bases). This CDR3 comprises 13 residues. V lost 10 bases, J lost 0 bases, and 8 bases lay in between. Looked up from germline, CDR1 is KGHDR and CDR2 is SFDVKD. The CDR3 reads CATVAPNTGELFF. The DNA for the CDR3 is TGTGCCACTGTAGCGCCGAACACCGGGGAGCTGTTTTTT.

As regards this clonotype: Just one base apart from a much larger clone, this may be a read error. The gene calls are TRBV9 and TRBJ2-1; TRBD2 matches at 8 bases. Germline V gene lookup returns CDR1 SGDLS and CDR2 YYNGEE. The CDR3 is made up of 14 amino acids. After removal of 4 bases from V and 4 bases from J, the junction contained 4 bases not matched to a gene. The CDR3: CASSTGGGYNEQFF. The CDR3 nucleotides are TGTGCCAGCAGCACCGGGGGGGGGTACAATGAGCAGTTCTTC.

In this sample, this clonotype turned up a few times. The rearrangement uses TRBV3-1 and TRBJ2-7; D remains ambiguous. Trimming shortened V by 2 bases and J by 0 bases, and 20 bases separated the two germline ends. The CDR3 has 18 amino acids. The germline V gene has CDR1 LGHDT and CDR2 YNNKEL (reference sequence). CDR3 sequence (DNA): TGTGCCAGCAGCCAACCTCCCATCTCCGGGCCTGTCTCCTACGAGCAGTACTTC. Its protein product is CASSQPPISGPVSYEQYF.

This clonotype was seen at least ten times. The chain employs TRBV7-8 and TRBJ1-5, with D possibly TRBD1 on 5 matching bases. The CDR3 totals 16 residues. CDR1 is SGHVS and CDR2 is FQNEAQ in the germline V gene. Trimming removed 3 bases at V and 1 base at J, with 13 bases between. The CDR3 DNA reads TGTGCCAGCAGCTTGAAGACAGAAACAAGCAATCAGCCCCAGCATTTT. This gives the protein CASSLKTETSNQPQHF.

Many counts were recorded for this clonotype. The chain combines TRBV29-1 with TRBJ2-1; D gene unclear. The ends were cut back, 6 bases at V and 7 bases at J, with 7 bases in the middle. The CDR3 has 10 residues. From germline, CDR1 is SQVTM and CDR2 ANQGSEA. The CDR3 loop is CSVDVNEQFF. CDR3 bases: TGCAGCGTAGATGTAAATGAGCAGTTCTTC.

This clonotype showed up just a few times. The chain recombines TRBV4-2 with TRBJ2-2; the D gene could be TRBD1 or TRBD2 (5 bases each). V lost 3 bases and J 4 bases, leaving 12 bases between the germline ends. This CDR3 spans 15 amino acids. Germline loops: CDR1 LGHNA, CDR2 YNFKEQ. In DNA form, the CDR3 reads TGTGCCAGCAGCCAGAGTTGGGGGAGCACCGGGGAGCTGTTTTTT. Amino acid sequence: CASSQSWGSTGELFF.

This clonotype was counted only a few times. CDR3 DNA: TGTGCCAGCAGCTTAGTCACAAACCTCTACGAGCAGTACTTC. Its translation: CASSLVTNLYEQYF. This chain joins TRBV7-9 and TRBJ2-7; D gene ambiguous. The CDR3 has 14 residues. The germline V and J ends were trimmed by 1 base and 3 bases, with 10 bases remaining between them. Germline V gene data show CDR1 as SEHNR and CDR2 as FQNEAQ (reference sequence). The whole variable domain, filled in from reference TRBV7-9 and TRBJ2-7, reads DTGVSQNPRHKITKRGQNVTFRCDPISEHNRLYWYRQTLGQGPEFLTYFQNEAQLEKSRLLSDRFSAERPKGSFSTLEIQRTEQGDSAMYLCASSLVTNLYEQYFGPGTRLTVT.

This clonotype was found many times. The chain joins TRBV5-1 to TRBJ2-7; TRBD1 is a possible D gene (5 bases). This CDR3 region has 14 residues. Germline CDR1 SGHRS, CDR2 YFSETQ. V lost 0 bases and J lost 2, with 9 bases in between. CDR3 DNA sequence: TGCGCCAGCAGCTTGGGACCAGGGACCTACGAGCAGTACTTC. This codes for CASSLGPGTYEQYF.

This clonotype was detected ten times or more. The J gene is TRBJ2-7, the V gene TRBV9; a weak D match, TRBD2 (5 bases). Germline CDR1 is SGDLS and CDR2 is YYNGEE. CDR3 length: 15 residues. V lost 3 bases and J lost 5, with 18 bases in between. DNA of the CDR3: TGTGCCAGCAGCGCTGACGGTGGGAGCGTCCACGAGCAGTACTTC. Encoded protein: CASSADGGSVHEQYF.

In this sample, this clonotype turned up a few times. This may stem from a read error, because a much larger clone lies one nucleotide away. The chain carries TRBV6-5 and TRBJ1-3, with TRBD1 matching 7 bases. There are 15 residues in the CDR3. Germline loops: CDR1 MNHEY, CDR2 SVGAGI. The CDR3 loop is CASRDRDSSGDTIYF. In DNA, the CDR3 is TGTGCCAGCAGGGACCGGGACAGCTCTGGAGACACCATATATTTT.